What follows describes a single T cell receptor (beta chain). The target of this receptor is not known. Base qualities are missing; no much larger clone stands one base away. This sample was included in a study of T cell responses to AZD1222 COVID-19 vaccine (dated by TCRdb to the early 2020s). Looking at the study overall: Because spike-specific TCR depth and breadth did not differ between the two schedules, AZD1222 recipients who got a second dose at roughly 4 weeks were pooled with those who got a second dose at roughly 12 weeks. A total of over 230 trial participants underwent TCR sequencing, of whom more than 200 had received two doses of AZD1222 and around 25 had received two doses of the MenACWY control vaccine. Trial participants were enrolled into age subgroups of 18-55, 56-69 and 70-plus years, which contained approximately 150, 30 and 60 TCR-sequenced participants, respectively. Overall study results and their limits: A significant rise in spike-specific TCR breadth and depth was observed after two AZD1222 doses relative to day 0 and relative to MenACWY recipients. Most participants were white British and females outnumbered males, and the authors suggested that clonal diversity may have been underestimated. Conclusions about previously exposed vaccinees are limited because only six or seven AZD1222 recipients were SARS-CoV-2 seropositive at baseline. The whole spike protein was spanned by vaccine-associated CD4 TCRs, and dominant responses were seen in regions 160-218 and 743-854. In the small 56-69-year group, the increase in depth fell short of significance, most likely because of low power. Because no day 14 peak-response samples were available, repertoires were characterized only after the peak T cell response. Reportedly, almost half of the unique spike-specific TCRs recognized epitopes lying outside the regions that are mutated in the B.1.351 and B.1.1.7 variants.

The CDR3 regions of human TCRbeta chains were analyzed by immunosequencing. Turning to the authors' computational methods: Repertoire TCRs were checked for matches against a reference library of SARS-CoV-2-specific TCRs that had been generated using the MIRA antigen-specificity platform. Breadth was defined as the fraction of unique TCRs that were SARS-CoV-2-associated, and depth was defined as the fraction of total T cells that were SARS-CoV-2-associated. Each spike-specific TCR was assigned to its reactive spike region and to a CD4 or CD8 class using the MIRA data. Log10-transformed breadth and depth values were compared by one-way ANOVA with Sidak's multiple comparisons tests. TCRdb carries this immuneACCESS record with in-frame sequences only. Its versions omit some clonotypes, under half of them owing to an unresolved V gene in the studies checked, with the rest unexplained. V and J calls plus clone size are reproduced from that table; the DNA served to infer D and trimming. The sample table lists around 150,000 clones, approximately 90% of them with a count of one. The ten most abundant clones make up roughly 5% of the sample.

Reading the germline V gene gives CDR1 MNHEY and CDR2 SVGEGT. There are 14 amino acids in the CDR3, from cysteine to phenylalanine inclusive. CDR3 DNA only is kept here, 42 bases in frame from base 1. V lost 2 bases and J lost 1 base; the stretch between them is 8 bases long. The time point label for this specimen denotes: baseline before first vaccination. Vaccinee samples were obtained from the UK trials COV001 and COV002, which included a single-blind randomized controlled phase 2/3 trial of AZD1222 (ChAdOx1 nCoV-19) in healthy adults. For TCRbeta chain sequencing, PBMC samples from trial participants were taken at day 0 and at day 28 after the second dose.

The specimen was peripheral blood, collected on day 0 of AZD1222 vaccination. The chain is encoded by TRBV6-2 or TRBV6-3 joined to TRBJ2-5, with the D gene not confidently named. This sequence originates from an adult in good health. In nucleotide form, the sequence is TGTGCCAGCAGTTACCTAGTGACCCAAGAGACCCAGTACTTC. The encoded protein is CASSYLVTQETQYF.